Listed below are T cell receptor beta chains from one sample, sequenced in a study of response to subunit inactivated influenza vaccine. TCRdb reprocessed the RT-PCR reads with MiXCR, giving one entry per CDR3 protein. The sample holds around 250,000 distinct CDR3 sequences; roughly an eighth are singletons and the top ten take 7.8%. The sample consisted of non-naive T cells sorted from PBMCs, taken around 15 days before vaccination. The receptors originated from a man aged 50 to 60 who received an inactivated influenza vaccine. CDR3s include the opening cysteine and the closing phenylalanine or tryptophan. Each record gives: V gene, clone size, D gene, J gene, CDR3 DNA, CDR3 protein. D genes are given only for firm matches. Not every row has a clone size; where given, it reads once, few, many or a size class.

v_call: TRBV12-3/TRBV12-4; clone_size: NA; d_call: NA; j_call: TRBJ1-4; cdr3_nt: TGTGCCAGCACCTCCCCGGGCTTAAATGAAAAACTGTTTTTT; cdr3_aa: CASTSPGLNEKLFF
v_call: TRBV4-2; clone_size: NA; d_call: TRBD1; j_call: TRBJ1-6; cdr3_nt: TGTGCCAGCAGCCGCGAACTGGGACAGGGGCATTCACCCCTCCACTTT; cdr3_aa: CASSRELGQGHSPLHF
v_call: TRBV12-3/TRBV12-4; clone_size: few; d_call: NA; j_call: TRBJ1-2; cdr3_nt: TGTGCCAGCAGCGATACAGGGATCTTCACCTATGGCTACACCTTC; cdr3_aa: CASSDTGIFTYGYTF
v_call: TRBV7-2; clone_size: many; d_call: NA; j_call: TRBJ1-3; cdr3_nt: TGTGCCAGCAGCTTAGCGTCGGCAGCTGGAAACACCATATATTTT; cdr3_aa: CASSLASAAGNTIYF
v_call: TRBV20-1; clone_size: few; d_call: NA; j_call: TRBJ2-3; cdr3_nt: TGCAGTGCTGAAGTAGGTGGGGGACGCGGCACAGATACGCAGTATTTT; cdr3_aa: CSAEVGGGRGTDTQYF
v_call: TRBV5-1; clone_size: NA; d_call: TRBD1; j_call: TRBJ1-4; cdr3_nt: TGCGCCAGCAGCTCGGGACAGCCTAGAGTTAATAATGAAAAACTGTTTTTT; cdr3_aa: CASSSGQPRVNNEKLFF
v_call: TRBV29-1; clone_size: NA; d_call: TRBD2; j_call: TRBJ2-5; cdr3_nt: TGCAGCATCACTGGTGCTAGCGGGGGGGAAAGTCAAGAGACCCAGTACTTC; cdr3_aa: CSITGASGGESQETQYF
v_call: TRBV29-1; clone_size: many; d_call: TRBD2; j_call: TRBJ2-7; cdr3_nt: TGCAGCGTTGGCGGGGGGTTCGGGCAGTACTTC; cdr3_aa: CSVGGGFGQYF
v_call: TRBV29-1; clone_size: many; d_call: TRBD2; j_call: TRBJ2-2; cdr3_nt: TGCAGCGCCATAACTAGCGGGGGAAACACCGGGGAGCTGTTTTTT; cdr3_aa: CSAITSGGNTGELFF
v_call: TRBV5-1; clone_size: NA; d_call: TRBD1; j_call: TRBJ2-1; cdr3_nt: TGCGCCAGCAGCATGGACAGGGGTGCCTACAATGAGCAGTTCTTC; cdr3_aa: CASSMDRGAYNEQFF
v_call: TRBV5-1; clone_size: NA; d_call: TRBD2; j_call: TRBJ2-1; cdr3_nt: TGCGCCAGCAGCTTGGCTAGCGGGTACGGTGAGCAGTTCTTC; cdr3_aa: CASSLASGYGEQFF
v_call: TRBV5-1; clone_size: few; d_call: TRBD1; j_call: TRBJ2-7; cdr3_nt: TGCGCCAGCAGCTTCACAGGGGGCAAACAGACTTACGAGCAGTACTTC; cdr3_aa: CASSFTGGKQTYEQYF
v_call: TRBV24-1; clone_size: NA; d_call: TRBD1; j_call: TRBJ2-1; cdr3_nt: TGTGCCACCAGTGATTCAGCCGGGACAGGGAGGTACAATGAGCAGTTCTTC; cdr3_aa: CATSDSAGTGRYNEQFF
v_call: TRBV20-1; clone_size: many; d_call: NA; j_call: TRBJ2-7; cdr3_nt: TGCAGTGCTAGCCAGGCGGCCTACGAGCAGTACTTC; cdr3_aa: CSASQAAYEQYF
v_call: TRBV7-2; clone_size: NA; d_call: TRBD1; j_call: TRBJ2-7; cdr3_nt: TGTGCCAGCAGCTTTGACAGGGGCCTCTCCTACGAGCAGTACTTC; cdr3_aa: CASSFDRGLSYEQYF
v_call: TRBV7-2; clone_size: few; d_call: TRBD2; j_call: TRBJ2-1; cdr3_nt: TGTGCCAGCAGCTATACATGGGGGTCGGGGGGTGAGCAGTTCTTC; cdr3_aa: CASSYTWGSGGEQFF
v_call: TRBV20-1; clone_size: few; d_call: TRBD2; j_call: TRBJ2-1; cdr3_nt: TGCAGTGCTACCCGGACTAGCGGGAGATGGGGGTACAATGAGCAGTTCTTC; cdr3_aa: CSATRTSGRWGYNEQFF
v_call: TRBV7-2; clone_size: NA; d_call: NA; j_call: TRBJ1-4; cdr3_nt: TGTGCCAGCAGCTTCGGGACTTTGGGTAATGAAAAACTGTTTTTT; cdr3_aa: CASSFGTLGNEKLFF
v_call: TRBV20-1; clone_size: few; d_call: TRBD1; j_call: TRBJ1-1; cdr3_nt: TGCAGTGCGACTCGGACAGGGGGTATGAACACTGAAGCTTTCTTT; cdr3_aa: CSATRTGGMNTEAFF
v_call: TRBV29-1; clone_size: NA; d_call: NA; j_call: TRBJ2-1; cdr3_nt: TGCAGCGTTGTCCCTGGACCCGAGCTGTTCTTC; cdr3_aa: CSVVPGPELFF
v_call: TRBV11-2; clone_size: many; d_call: NA; j_call: TRBJ2-4; cdr3_nt: TGTGCCAGCAGCCCGGGGGGCAGCTTAACACTAGCCAAAAACATTCAGTACTTC; cdr3_aa: CASSPGGSLTLAKNIQYF
v_call: TRBV5-4; clone_size: NA; d_call: NA; j_call: TRBJ2-4; cdr3_nt: TGTGCCAGCAGCTTGAATCCGGGGACTCTAGCCAAAAACATTCAGTACTTC; cdr3_aa: CASSLNPGTLAKNIQYF
v_call: TRBV6-2/TRBV6-3; clone_size: few; d_call: NA; j_call: TRBJ1-2; cdr3_nt: TGTGCCAGCAGTTGGCAGGGGAGCGGCTACACCTTC; cdr3_aa: CASSWQGSGYTF
v_call: TRBV7-2; clone_size: NA; d_call: NA; j_call: TRBJ2-1; cdr3_nt: TGTGCCAGCAGCCAACAGGGTAATGAGCAGTTCTTC; cdr3_aa: CASSQQGNEQFF
v_call: TRBV5-1; clone_size: many; d_call: TRBD2; j_call: TRBJ2-5; cdr3_nt: TGCGCCAGCAGCTTGGGACTAGCGGGGTCCGTTGAGACCCAGTACTTC; cdr3_aa: CASSLGLAGSVETQYF
v_call: TRBV3-1; clone_size: NA; d_call: TRBD1; j_call: TRBJ2-6; cdr3_nt: TGTGCCAGCAGCCGACAGGGCGGAGCTGGGGCCAACGTCCTGACTTTC; cdr3_aa: CASSRQGGAGANVLTF
v_call: TRBV11-1; clone_size: NA; d_call: TRBD2; j_call: TRBJ2-5; cdr3_nt: TGTGCCAGCAGCGCCGGGACTAGCGGCTTAGGGACCCAGTACTTC; cdr3_aa: CASSAGTSGLGTQYF
v_call: TRBV30; clone_size: few; d_call: TRBD1; j_call: TRBJ1-1; cdr3_nt: TGTGCCTGGATTTACAGGGGGCCGAACACTGAAGCTTTCTTT; cdr3_aa: CAWIYRGPNTEAFF
v_call: TRBV7-2; clone_size: few; d_call: NA; j_call: TRBJ1-4; cdr3_nt: TGTGCCAGCAGCAACCAGGGGATCACAACTAATGAAAAACTGTTTTTT; cdr3_aa: CASSNQGITTNEKLFF
v_call: TRBV29-1; clone_size: few; d_call: NA; j_call: TRBJ2-1; cdr3_nt: TGCAGTGCTCTGGGACTCCAAGCCTACAATGAGCAGTTCTTC; cdr3_aa: CSALGLQAYNEQFF
v_call: TRBV20-1; clone_size: few; d_call: NA; j_call: TRBJ1-6; cdr3_nt: TGCAGTGCTGGAGAATTGCAGGCCTCCTATAATTCACCCCTCCACTTT; cdr3_aa: CSAGELQASYNSPLHF
v_call: TRBV30; clone_size: few; d_call: NA; j_call: TRBJ2-3; cdr3_nt: TGTGCCTGGAGTGTAGATGTGGGAAGCACAGATACGCAGTATTTT; cdr3_aa: CAWSVDVGSTDTQYF
v_call: TRBV15; clone_size: NA; d_call: NA; j_call: TRBJ1-2; cdr3_nt: TGTGCCACCAGCAGAGACAGGGCCCTCTATGGCTACACCTTC; cdr3_aa: CATSRDRALYGYTF
v_call: TRBV6-6; clone_size: NA; d_call: NA; j_call: TRBJ1-1; cdr3_nt: TGTGCCAGCAGAGACAGTACGAACACTGAAGCTTTCTTT; cdr3_aa: CASRDSTNTEAFF
v_call: TRBV6-1; clone_size: few; d_call: NA; j_call: TRBJ2-3; cdr3_nt: TGTGCCAGCAGAAATCTTGGGGGGCGAGGAGATACGCAGTATTTT; cdr3_aa: CASRNLGGRGDTQYF
v_call: TRBV6-5; clone_size: many; d_call: NA; j_call: TRBJ1-3; cdr3_nt: TGTGCCAGCAGTTACCCCGGACAGCAACTCTCTGGAAACACCATATATTTT; cdr3_aa: CASSYPGQQLSGNTIYF
v_call: TRBV11-2; clone_size: many; d_call: NA; j_call: TRBJ2-2; cdr3_nt: TGTGCCAGCAGCTTATTCGGGCAGGCCGAGGTCGGGGAGCTGTTTTTT; cdr3_aa: CASSLFGQAEVGELFF
v_call: TRBV29-1; clone_size: many; d_call: TRBD1; j_call: TRBJ2-5; cdr3_nt: TGCAGCGTTCCGGGACAGGGGAATTGGGAGACCCAGTACTTC; cdr3_aa: CSVPGQGNWETQYF
v_call: TRBV11-2; clone_size: few; d_call: TRBD1; j_call: TRBJ2-1; cdr3_nt: TGTGCCAGCAGCTCGGGACAGTCTAGGGAGCAGTTCTTC; cdr3_aa: CASSSGQSREQFF
v_call: TRBV28; clone_size: few; d_call: NA; j_call: TRBJ2-2; cdr3_nt: TGTGCCAGCAACCAAAATCGGGGGGAGCTGTTTTTT; cdr3_aa: CASNQNRGELFF
v_call: TRBV7-9; clone_size: few; d_call: NA; j_call: TRBJ2-7; cdr3_nt: TGTGCCAGCAGCTTAGCGATCGACAGCTTAAGCTCCTACGAGCAGTACTTC; cdr3_aa: CASSLAIDSLSSYEQYF
v_call: TRBV15; clone_size: NA; d_call: NA; j_call: TRBJ2-7; cdr3_nt: TGTGCCACCAGCAGAGATTCTGGCACGGCCTCCGAGCAGTACTTC; cdr3_aa: CATSRDSGTASEQYF
v_call: TRBV30; clone_size: few; d_call: NA; j_call: TRBJ2-5; cdr3_nt: TGTGCCTGCGCCTGGGACACGTACCAAGAGACCCAGTACTTC; cdr3_aa: CACAWDTYQETQYF
v_call: TRBV7-2; clone_size: once; d_call: NA; j_call: TRBJ2-7; cdr3_nt: TGTGCCAGCAGCTTAACGTTTCAGACCTACGAGCATTACTTC; cdr3_aa: CASSLTFQTYEHYF
v_call: TRBV3-1; clone_size: NA; d_call: TRBD2; j_call: TRBJ2-4; cdr3_nt: TGTGCCAGCAGCCAAGTCCCCGGGAGGGGGAACATTCAGTACTTC; cdr3_aa: CASSQVPGRGNIQYF
v_call: TRBV3-1; clone_size: few; d_call: TRBD2; j_call: TRBJ2-7; cdr3_nt: TGTGCCAGCAGCCAAGGGACTAGCGGCCTCTACGAGCAGTACTTC; cdr3_aa: CASSQGTSGLYEQYF
v_call: TRBV11-2; clone_size: NA; d_call: TRBD2; j_call: TRBJ2-3; cdr3_nt: TGTGCCAGCAGCTCTAGGACTAGCGGGGAGTTAGATACGCAGTATTTT; cdr3_aa: CASSSRTSGELDTQYF
v_call: TRBV12-3/TRBV12-4; clone_size: NA; d_call: NA; j_call: TRBJ1-1; cdr3_nt: TGTGCCAGCAGCCCCCAGATGAACACTGAAGCTTTCTTT; cdr3_aa: CASSPQMNTEAFF
v_call: TRBV4-3; clone_size: NA; d_call: NA; j_call: TRBJ2-3; cdr3_nt: TGCGCCAGCAGCCAAGATTACAGGGACGTGGCAGATACGCAGTATTTT; cdr3_aa: CASSQDYRDVADTQYF
v_call: TRBV30; clone_size: few; d_call: NA; j_call: TRBJ2-7; cdr3_nt: TGTGCCTGGAATTTCGAGGGGGCCTACGAGCAGTACTTC; cdr3_aa: CAWNFEGAYEQYF